The subject of this entry is one TCR beta chain. Antigen unknown. During the collection period, no donor immune events like infections were recorded. The entry originates in a study of identifying expanded T cells in peripheral blood. Study-level findings and limits: Differentially abundant clones: roughly 1.2 between replicates, 15 to 17 at 2 to 3 weeks, 19 at four. Across healthy donors, higher total template counts meant significantly greater approximately two-week count variance.

Using immunoSEQ multiplex PCR, the repertoire was profiled, and TCRdb retains in-frame clones only, with some absent. The profile shows about 90,000 clones, approximately 86% of them singletons. V was pared by 3 bases and J by 1 base, with 6 bases of the junction left unmatched. The germline CDR1 and CDR2 sequences are LGHNA and YSLEER. The CDR3 contains 16 residues. The sequence was collected from a person between 18 and 70 years old in good health. The gene calls are TRBV4-3 and TRBJ2-3, with 8 bases fitting TRBD1. Specimen: blood. CDR3 sequence reads: CASSQQGAPGTDTQYF. Written as DNA, the CDR3 is TGCGCCAGCAGCCAGCAGGGGGCGCCGGGCACAGATACGCAGTATTTT.